Listed here are 28 T cell receptor beta chains from one sample, sequenced in a study of cytomegalovirus exposure and HLA in healthy donors. This table comes from immunoSEQ multiplex PCR, and its TCRdb copy is limited to in-frame clones, with some not included. Here the sample spans roughly 300,000 clones, about 85% being singletons. Sequencing was carried out using PBMCs. The receptors were sampled from a woman under 40 in good health and CMV-seropositive.

The V gene is TRBV30, the J gene TRBJ2-1, with 9 bases matching TRBD2. The CDR3 covers 15 residues. Germline-derived CDR1 and CDR2 are GTSNPN and SVGIG (reference sequence). V shed 4 bases, J shed 8 bases, and the junction held 12 bases outside the gene matches. The CDR3: CAWTEGVAGVDEQFF. The CDR3 coding sequence is TGTGCCTGGACAGAGGGGGTAGCGGGGGTGGATGAGCAGTTCTTC.

J is TRBJ1-5 and V is TRBV28; D remains ambiguous. The CDR3 contains 15 residues. The germline CDR1 and CDR2 sequences are MDHEN and SYDVKM. Trimming took off 6 bases at V and 0 bases at J, with 12 bases between the two ends. CDR3 sequence (DNA): TGTGCCAGCAGCCAAACAAGTTATAGCAATCAGCCCCAGCATTTT. This encodes CASSQTSYSNQPQHF.

This chain links TRBV5-6 with TRBJ1-1; D may be TRBD1 (6 bases). V lost 4 bases and J 1 base, leaving 20 bases between the germline ends. CDR3 size: 17 residues. Looked up from germline, CDR1 is SGHDT and CDR2 is YYEEEE. CDR3 sequence (DNA): TGTGCCAGCAGCGCTGCATTGGGGGCGGGCAAGAACACTGAAGCTTTCTTT. The encoded protein is CASSAALGAGKNTEAFF.

This clone was found a few times. V gene TRBV30 combines with J gene TRBJ1-4; weak D call: TRBD1 (5 bases). Deletions cut 1 base from V and 14 bases from J, with 14 bases between. Germline values: CDR1 GTSNPN, CDR2 SVGIG (reference sequence). The CDR3 is made up of 12 amino acids. CDR3: CAWSAGTAGLFF. The CDR3 DNA follows: TGTGCCTGGAGTGCTGGTACGGCAGGGCTGTTTTTT.

V and J are TRBV15 and TRBJ1-5; D is uncertain. V was cut by 0 bases and J by 2 bases, with 11 bases left in between. There are 16 residues in the CDR3. Looked up from germline, CDR1 is LNHNV and CDR2 is YYDKDF (reference sequence). CDR3 nucleotides: TGTGCCACCAGCAGAGATGCCGGTAGGGGCAATCAGCCCCAGCATTTT. The encoded protein is CATSRDAGRGNQPQHF.

In its sample, this clone was seen once. The rearrangement links TRBV5-1 to TRBJ2-1, with 7 bases aligning to TRBD1. The CDR3 is made up of 14 amino acids. Trimming took 5 bases from V and 5 from J; bases not matched to a gene: 7. CDR1 SGHRS and CDR2 YFSETQ come from the germline V gene. CDR3 DNA sequence: TGCGCCAGCAGTTATACAGGGGCGAACAATGAGCAGTTCTTC. It specifies CASSYTGANNEQFF.

The V call is TRBV5-6, the J call TRBJ1-4; 12 nucleotides align to TRBD1. With 1 base clipped from V and 8 bases from J, the junction kept 3 bases outside the gene matches. Germline-derived CDR1 and CDR2 are SGHDT and YYEEEE. The CDR3 runs to 15 residues. The DNA of the CDR3 is TGTGCCAGCAGCTTGAGGGGACAGGGGGCAGAAAAACTGTTTTTT. Translated: CASSLRGQGAEKLFF. The complete variable domain, with remaining parts taken from reference TRBV5-6 and TRBJ1-4, reads DAGVTQSPTHLIKTRGQQVTLRCSPKSGHDTVSWYQQALGQGPQFIFQYYEEEERQRGNFPDRFSGHQFPNYSSELNVNALLLGDSALYLCASSLRGQGAEKLFFGSGTQLSVL.

V and J are TRBV7-2 and TRBJ1-6; D uncertain. Germline V CDR1 and CDR2: SGHTA, FQGNSA. The length of the CDR3 is 14 residues. V lost 7 bases and J 7 bases, leaving 14 bases between the germline ends. CDR3: CASTRDQRNSPLHF. In DNA form, the CDR3 reads TGTGCCAGCACACGGGATCAGCGGAATTCACCCCTCCACTTT.

The V gene is TRBV5-1, the J gene TRBJ2-7; D possibly corresponds to TRBD2 (5 bases). There are 14 residues in the CDR3. The V and J ends lost 4 bases and 3 bases respectively, with 14 bases between them. Germline lookup yields CDR1 SGHRS and CDR2 YFSETQ. This CDR3 is CASSQDSWGYEQYF. In DNA, the CDR3 is TGCGCCAGCAGCCAGGACTCTTGGGGCTACGAGCAGTACTTC.

This clone was observed a handful of times. The V gene is TRBV19, the J gene TRBJ1-1; tentatively, D is TRBD1 (5 bases). CDR3 length: 14 amino acids. V shed 5 bases and J shed 0 bases, with 10 bases lying between them. The germline CDR1 and CDR2 sequences are LNHDA and SQIVND (reference sequence). The CDR3 coding sequence is TGTGCCAGTAGTCTCGGGACGTTGAACACTGAAGCTTTCTTT. Translation: CASSLGTLNTEAFF.

This clone was seen a single time. This chain links TRBV19 with TRBJ2-3; either TRBD1 or TRBD2 may supply D (5 bases each). The CDR3 loop spans 14 amino acids. Germline values: CDR1 LNHDA, CDR2 SQIVND (reference sequence). The V gene lost 6 bases and the J gene lost 0 bases, with 10 bases spanning the gap. The CDR3 protein is CASRGTTSTDTQYF. In DNA form, the CDR3 reads TGTGCCAGTAGAGGGACGACTAGCACAGATACGCAGTATTTT.

The chain has TRBV28 and TRBJ2-1; TRBD1 matches at 7 bases. This CDR3 contains 15 residues. The trim removed 7 bases at V and 7 bases at J, leaving 13 bases unmatched. CDR1 and CDR2 from the germline V gene are MDHEN and SYDVKM. CDR3 in amino acids: CASKGDRVVRNEQFF. DNA of the CDR3: TGTGCCAGCAAAGGAGACAGGGTGGTGAGGAATGAGCAGTTCTTC.

This clone was seen many times. The V and J genes are TRBV19 and TRBJ2-7; 9 bases fit TRBD1. CDR3 size: 14 residues. CDR1 is LNHDA, CDR2 SQIVND, per germline (reference sequence). Trimming at V came to 5 bases and at J to 3 bases, leaving 5 bases not matched to a gene. The CDR3, as DNA: TGTGCCAGTAGTTCGACAGGGGGTATCTACGAGCAGTACTTC. Protein sequence: CASSSTGGIYEQYF.

This clone was observed a single time. The gene calls are TRBV15 and TRBJ2-7; D uncertain. Trimming took 1 base from V and 0 from J, leaving 7 bases between them. CDR3 size: 14 residues. Germline assignment: CDR1 LNHNV and CDR2 YYDKDF (reference sequence). In DNA, the CDR3 is TGTGCCACCAGCAGAGTTTCAGACTCCTACGAGCAGTACTTC. This translates into CATSRVSDSYEQYF.

This chain joins TRBV29-1 and TRBJ2-1; 10 nucleotides match TRBD2. Germline V gene sequence: CDR1 SQVTM, CDR2 ANQGSEA. V dropped 4 bases and J dropped 9; count of bases not matched to a gene: 9. This CDR3 has 14 amino acids. The CDR3 spells CSVGFSGGAGEQFF. The CDR3 coding sequence is TGCAGCGTTGGGTTCAGCGGGGGGGCCGGTGAGCAGTTCTTC.

V and J are TRBV13 and TRBJ2-7, with 10 bases aligning to TRBD2. Germline loops: CDR1 PRHDT, CDR2 FYEKMQ (reference sequence). V shed 0 bases, J shed 2 bases, and the junction held 4 bases outside the gene matches. The CDR3 contains 16 residues. CDR3 residues: CASSLGDSGGTYEQYF. The DNA for the CDR3 is TGTGCCAGCAGCTTAGGCGATAGCGGGGGGACCTACGAGCAGTACTTC.

This clone was observed a few times. The gene calls are TRBV9 and TRBJ2-2; 11 positions agree with TRBD2. The CDR3 sequence is 14 residues long. Germline V CDR1 and CDR2: SGDLS, YYNGEE. Trimming at V came to 3 bases and at J to 6 bases, leaving 1 base not matched to a gene. In DNA form, the CDR3 reads TGTGCCAGCAGCGGGGGACTAGCGGCCGGGGAGCTGTTTTTT. Its protein product is CASSGGLAAGELFF.

The J gene is TRBJ2-1, the V gene TRBV6-6; the match to TRBD2 covers 13 bases. Looked up from germline, CDR1 is MNHNY and CDR2 is SVGAGI (reference sequence). CDR3 size: 14 residues. V shed 2 bases, J shed 14 bases, and the junction held 6 bases outside the gene matches. The CDR3 region has the DNA TGTGCCAGCAGTTACGCGACTAGCGGGGGGTTGGAGTTCTTC. Amino acid sequence: CASSYATSGGLEFF.

The J gene is TRBJ1-4, the V gene TRBV5-4, with D perhaps matching TRBD1 (5 bases). Per the germline V gene, CDR1 is SGHNT and CDR2 is YYREEE (reference sequence). The CDR3 spans 15 residues. Trimming left V 4 bases short and J 3 bases short, with 13 bases between. Here the CDR3 reads CASSRNRGANEKLFF. CDR3 nucleotide sequence: TGTGCCAGCAGCAGAAATCGGGGGGCTAATGAAAAACTGTTTTTT.

The chain links TRBV6-6 to TRBJ2-1; no firm D call. The V end lost 6 bases, the J end lost 4 bases, and 10 bases lay between the germline ends. Germline V lookup: CDR1 MNHNY, CDR2 SVGAGI (reference sequence). There are 13 residues in the CDR3. The CDR3 region is CASRDFRYNEQFF. CDR3 nucleotide sequence: TGTGCCAGCAGAGATTTCAGGTACAATGAGCAGTTCTTC.

V and J are TRBV11-3 and TRBJ2-1, with D possibly matching TRBD1 (6 bases). V lost 1 base, J lost 10 bases, and 20 bases lay in between. CDR3 length: 16 residues. Germline V CDR1 and CDR2: SGHNT, YENEEA. The CDR3 is CASSLGFRGARNEQFF. The CDR3 DNA is TGTGCCAGCAGCTTAGGGTTCAGGGGAGCCCGCAACGAGCAGTTCTTC.

V usage is TRBV18 and J usage is TRBJ1-2; 8 bases fit TRBD1. The CDR3 has 15 residues. Germline assignment: CDR1 KGHSH and CDR2 LQKENI. Unmatched junction bases numbered 8, after V lost 4 bases and J lost 4 bases. CDR3 sequence: CASSQRTGSFYGYTF. In nucleotides, the CDR3 is TGTGCCAGCTCACAGCGGACAGGGAGCTTCTATGGCTACACCTTC.

This clone has a handful of counts. The chain uses TRBV30 and TRBJ1-5; D not certain. CDR1 GTSNPN and CDR2 SVGIG come from the germline V gene (reference sequence). Trimming took off 2 bases at V and 4 bases at J, with 6 bases between the two ends. The CDR3 consists of 12 residues. Written as DNA, the CDR3 is TGTGCCTGGAGTTCGGGTAATCAGCCCCAGCATTTT. Residues: CAWSSGNQPQHF.

The chain joins TRBV27 to TRBJ1-5; tentative D call: TRBD1 (6 bases). The germline CDR1 and CDR2 sequences are MNHEY and SMNVEV (reference sequence). V lost 6 bases, J lost 1 base, and 19 bases lay in between. The CDR3 is 17 amino acids. This chain's CDR3 is CASRRQATQGSNQPQHF. The CDR3 DNA follows: TGTGCCAGCAGAAGACAGGCTACGCAAGGGAGCAATCAGCCCCAGCATTTT.

A few counts support this clone. The J gene is TRBJ2-7, the V gene TRBV28; D could derive from TRBD1 or TRBD2 (5 bases each). Deletions cut 8 bases from V and 2 bases from J, with 7 bases between. CDR1 is MDHEN, CDR2 SYDVKM, per germline. The CDR3 extends over 11 amino acids. The CDR3, as DNA: TGTGCCAGCGGGGGAACCTACGAGCAGTACTTC. Translated: CASGGTYEQYF.

This chain links TRBV7-8 with TRBJ2-1; TRBD1 is a possible D gene (6 bases). Germline values: CDR1 SGHVS, CDR2 FQNEAQ. This CDR3 is built from 15 residues. The ends were cut back, 5 bases at V and 10 bases at J, with 21 bases in the middle. CDR3 residues: CASSGQKGPQGEQFF. The CDR3 nucleotides read TGTGCCAGCAGCGGACAGAAGGGACCCCAGGGGGAGCAGTTCTTC.

The chain couples TRBV5-1 to TRBJ1-5; D is possibly TRBD1 (5 bases). Trimming removed 0 bases from V and 7 bases from J, with 11 bases in between. The CDR3 consists of 14 residues. In germline, CDR1 is SGHRS, CDR2 YFSETQ. The CDR3 region is CASSLGGWNQPQHF. The CDR3, as DNA: TGCGCCAGCAGCTTGGGGGGGTGGAACCAGCCCCAGCATTTT.

The CDR3 nucleotides read TGTGCCAGTAGTATATTAGGCAGGGGAGATGGCTACACCTTC. Protein product: CASSILGRGDGYTF. The chain combines TRBV19 with TRBJ1-2, with D perhaps TRBD1 (6 bases). The CDR3 is made up of 14 amino acids. V dropped 2 bases and J dropped 6 bases, with 13 bases sitting between them. Germline-derived CDR1 and CDR2 are LNHDA and SQIVND (reference sequence). The full variable domain, with the rest looked up from reference TRBV19 and TRBJ1-2, is DGGITQSPKYLFRKEGQNVTLSCEQNLNHDAMYWYRQDPGQGLRLIYYSQIVNDFQKGDIAEGYSVSREKKESFPLTVTSAQKNPTAFYLCASSILGRGDGYTFGSGTRLTVV.